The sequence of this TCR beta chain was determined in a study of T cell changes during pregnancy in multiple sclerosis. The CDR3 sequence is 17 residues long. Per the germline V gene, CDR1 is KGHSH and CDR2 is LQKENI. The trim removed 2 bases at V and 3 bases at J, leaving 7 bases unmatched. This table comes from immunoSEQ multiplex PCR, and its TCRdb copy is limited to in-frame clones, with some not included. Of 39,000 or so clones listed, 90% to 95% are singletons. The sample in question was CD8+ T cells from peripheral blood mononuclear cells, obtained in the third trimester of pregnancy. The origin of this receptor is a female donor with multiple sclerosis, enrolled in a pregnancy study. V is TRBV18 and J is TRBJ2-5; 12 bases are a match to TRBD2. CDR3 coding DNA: TGTGCCAGCTCACCAGAAACTAGCGGGAGGATGGAAGAGACCCAGTACTTC. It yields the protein CASSPETSGRMEETQYF.